The 14 T cell receptor beta chains below come from one sample, sequenced in a study of technical replicates of blood from several donors. The repertoire was sequenced with immunoSEQ multiplex PCR; TCRdb's copy has only in-frame clones and lacks some. The sample shows roughly 80,000 clones, approximately 93% of them seen only once. The sample consisted of T cells isolated from PBMCs. The receptors shown here come from a human donor in good health.

The chain is built from TRBV30 and TRBJ2-7; no clear D gene. Per the germline V gene, CDR1 is GTSNPN and CDR2 is SVGIG (reference sequence). With 0 bases removed from V and 0 bases from J, the gap between germline ends came to 3 bases. This CDR3 is 12 amino acids long. CDR3 DNA: TGTGCCTGGAGTGTTCACTCCTACGAGCAGTACTTC. Amino acids: CAWSVHSYEQYF.

The rearrangement joins TRBV9 to TRBJ2-7; no reliable D call. This CDR3 contains 15 residues. V lost 2 bases, J lost 0 bases, and 12 bases lay in between. Germline CDR1 SGDLS, CDR2 YYNGEE. CDR3 protein: CASSVQDTTSYEQYF. In nucleotides, the CDR3 is TGTGCCAGCAGCGTTCAAGACACAACCTCCTACGAGCAGTACTTC.

This rearrangement joins TRBV5-1 to TRBJ2-7, with D perhaps matching TRBD2 (7 bases). In germline, CDR1 is SGHRS, CDR2 YFSETQ. This CDR3 is 14 amino acids long. V shed 1 base and J shed 4 bases, with 12 bases lying between them. The DNA of the CDR3 is TGCGCCAGCAGCTTGTCGGGGGGCAGGTACGAGCAGTACTTC. It yields the protein CASSLSGGRYEQYF.

This chain joins TRBV10-3 and TRBJ1-4, with D perhaps matching TRBD1 (5 bases). Germline loops: CDR1 ENHRY, CDR2 SYGVKD. The CDR3 has 13 amino acids. Trimming cost V 8 bases and J 6 bases, with 13 bases left between them. CDR3: CAISAGLDEKLFF. The CDR3 DNA reads as TGTGCCATCTCTGCAGGGTTGGATGAAAAACTGTTTTTT.

The CDR3 is CASSLPRVSYEQYF. CDR3 bases: TGTGCCAGCAGTTTACCCCGGGTCTCCTACGAGCAGTACTTC. V gene TRBV28 combines with J gene TRBJ2-7; no clear D. The V and J ends lost 2 bases and 0 bases respectively, with 8 bases between them. The CDR3 spans 14 residues. Germline values: CDR1 MDHEN, CDR2 SYDVKM.

The CDR3 region is CASSLERDTGELFF. The CDR3, as DNA: TGTGCCAGCAGCTTGGAGCGGGACACCGGGGAGCTGTTTTTT. The chain recombines TRBV11-1 with TRBJ2-2, with a weak D call TRBD2 (6 bases). V shed 3 bases and J shed 3 bases, with 8 bases lying between them. The CDR3 length is 14 residues. Germline CDR1 reads SGHAT; CDR2 reads FQDESV (reference sequence).

This chain connects TRBV4-1 to TRBJ2-7, with 10 nucleotides matching TRBD2. The V segment lost 0 bases and the J segment 2 bases; nucleotides outside the gene matches: 7. CDR1 and CDR2 (germline): MGHRA, YSYEKL. The CDR3 runs 17 residues. Here the CDR3 reads CASSQDALAGVPYEQYF. The DNA of the CDR3 is TGCGCCAGCAGCCAAGATGCCCTAGCGGGAGTCCCCTACGAGCAGTACTTC.

The rearrangement joins TRBV5-1 to TRBJ1-1; 8 nucleotides agree with TRBD1. CDR1 and CDR2 (germline): SGHRS, YFSETQ. The CDR3 covers 14 residues. The J segment lost 1 base and the V segment lost 2 bases, leaving 1 base of the junction unmatched. Here the CDR3 reads CASSLTGGNTEAFF. CDR3 bases: TGCGCCAGCAGCTTAACAGGGGGGAACACTGAAGCTTTCTTT.

This clone was detected a few times. This rearrangement joins TRBV29-1 to TRBJ1-1, with D possibly matching TRBD1 (5 bases). The CDR3 loop spans 14 amino acids. CDR1 is SQVTM and CDR2 is ANQGSEA in the germline V gene. With 5 bases removed from V and 1 base from J, the gap between germline ends came to 14 bases. The chain's CDR3 is CSVIREARNTEAFF. The CDR3, as DNA: TGCAGCGTTATCAGGGAGGCAAGGAACACTGAAGCTTTCTTT.

The chain joins TRBV5-1 to TRBJ1-1; D gene unclear. This CDR3 has 13 amino acids. V dropped 4 bases and J dropped 3 bases, with 10 bases sitting between them. Germline assignment: CDR1 SGHRS and CDR2 YFSETQ. CDR3 loop: CASSLNRDTEAFF. CDR3 in DNA: TGCGCCAGCAGCCTCAATCGGGACACTGAAGCTTTCTTT.

This sequence joins TRBV4-1 and TRBJ1-5; 9 bases fit TRBD1. Trimming removed 0 bases from V and 7 bases from J; junction bases left unmatched: 4. The CDR3 has 15 residues. Germline V gene sequence: CDR1 MGHRA, CDR2 YSYEKL. CDR3 coding DNA: TGCGCCAGCAGCCAAGAGGGGACAGGGCCCCAGCCCCAGCATTTT. This codes for CASSQEGTGPQPQHF.

V and J are TRBV11-3 and TRBJ2-2; no firm D call. V gave up 2 bases and J gave up 6 bases, with 7 bases separating them. The CDR3 runs 13 residues. CDR1 is SGHNT and CDR2 is YENEEA in the germline V gene. CDR3 bases: TGTGCCAGCAGCTTATCCAGGTCCGGGGAGCTGTTTTTT. Its protein is CASSLSRSGELFF. The full variable domain, completed using reference TRBV11-3 and TRBJ2-2, is EAGVVQSPRYKIIEKKQPVAFWCNPISGHNTLYWYLQNLGQGPELLIRYENEEAVDDSQLPKDRFSAERLKGVDSTLKIQPAELGDSAVYLCASSLSRSGELFFGEGSRLTVL.

V is TRBV7-8 and J is TRBJ2-3; 8 bases fit TRBD2. V shed 2 bases, J shed 4 bases, and the junction held 5 bases outside the gene matches. Germline V gives CDR1 SGHVS, CDR2 FQNEAQ. The CDR3 consists of 15 residues. The CDR3 region is CASSLSAGGADTQYF. CDR3 DNA sequence: TGTGCCAGCAGCTTATCGGCGGGAGGAGCAGATACGCAGTATTTT. Full variable domain (rest looked up from reference TRBV7-8 and TRBJ2-3): GAGVSQSPRYKVAKRGQDVALRCDPISGHVSLFWYQQALGQGPEFLTYFQNEAQLDKSGLPSDRFFAERPEGSVSTLKIQRTQQEDSAVYLCASSLSAGGADTQYFGPGTRLTVL.

V is TRBV25-1 and J is TRBJ2-1; TRBD2 might be the D (5 bases). Germline-derived CDR1 and CDR2 are MGHDK and SYGVNS. The CDR3 is made up of 17 amino acids. V lost 1 base and J 0 bases, leaving 13 bases between the germline ends. CDR3 in amino acids: CASSELLALSSYNEQFF. CDR3 coding DNA: TGTGCCAGCAGTGAATTGTTAGCGTTAAGCTCCTACAATGAGCAGTTCTTC.